The T cell receptor beta chain described here comes from a study of blood T cell repertoires in COVID-19. Whole-study context: T cells, B-cell-depleted T cells, or PBMCs supplied cDNA or gDNA.

This clone was detected once. V was clipped by 4 bases and J by 7 bases; unmatched bases: 6. The CDR3 runs 14 residues. Germline assignment: CDR1 SEHNR and CDR2 FQNEAQ (reference sequence). Per the study methods: Nucleated cell counts were estimated from reference gene primer amplification. TCRdb's copy holds only in-frame clones and misses some; the assay was immunoSEQ multiplex PCR. The V and J calls and the clone size are those of that table, but D and trimming were determined from the DNA. Of some 35,000 clones listed, 83% were seen once; the top ten hold under 4.5%. The material sequenced was peripheral blood. The TCR originated in a middle-aged man with acute or convalescent COVID-19. The chain combines TRBV7-9 with TRBJ2-1; 8 nucleotides align to TRBD2. Here the CDR3 reads CASSSGGPRNEQFF. The CDR3 DNA reads TGTGCCAGCAGCTCGGGGGGGCCCAGGAATGAGCAGTTCTTC.